Following are 23 T cell receptor beta chains from one sample sequenced in a study of Graves' ophthalmopathy and Graves' hyperthyroidism. Using RNA transcripts, the TCR beta CDR3 regions were amplified. The authors performed first-round RT-PCR with HTBI primers and then a second-round multiplex PCR. One entry per CDR3 protein, called by TCRdb with MiXCR from the multiplex PCR reads. The repertoire has 1 million to 1.3 million distinct CDR3 sequences, 35% to 40% of them found once; the top ten carry 11%. The sequenced material came from peripheral blood or thyroid tissue (not recorded which). The receptor set was obtained from an adult man with Graves' hyperthyroidism.

The rearrangement links TRBV7-6 to TRBJ1-5; D perhaps matches TRBD1 (5 bases). V shed 6 bases and J shed 5 bases, with 20 bases lying between them. The CDR3 totals 16 residues. Germline V lookup: CDR1 SGHVS, CDR2 FNYEAQ. CDR3 coding DNA: TGTGCCAGCAGTCCCCGGGGCAGGAGTTCCGATCAGCCCCAGCATTTT. Protein product: CASSPRGRSSDQPQHF.

The V and J genes are TRBV12-3 or TRBV12-4 and TRBJ1-2; tentatively, D is TRBD1 (5 bases). This CDR3 has 13 amino acids. V gave up 6 bases and J gave up 4 bases, with 12 bases separating them. The CDR3 nucleotides read TGTGCCAGCAGGGGGGGGTATCGCTATGGCTACACCTTC. This sequence encodes CASRGGYRYGYTF.

This clonotype was counted only a few times. V usage is TRBV12-3 or TRBV12-4 and J usage is TRBJ2-2, with unresolved D. The V and J ends lost 3 bases and 6 bases respectively, with 8 bases between them. This CDR3 region has 13 residues. This CDR3 is CASSFFIAGELFF. The DNA for the CDR3 is TGTGCCAGCAGTTTTTTCATAGCCGGGGAGCTGTTTTTT.

This chain joins TRBV2 and TRBJ1-5; 11 bases line up with TRBD1. After removal of 11 bases from V and 6 bases from J, the junction contained 3 bases not matched to a gene. The CDR3 covers 12 residues. Looked up from germline, CDR1 is SNHLY and CDR2 is FYNNEI. In DNA, the CDR3 is TGTGCCGGACAGGGGGCCCTTCAGCCCCAGCATTTT. This codes for CAGQGALQPQHF.

The genes are TRBV7-9 and TRBJ2-7, with D perhaps matching TRBD1 (5 bases). The germline gives CDR1 SEHNR, CDR2 FQNEAQ (reference sequence). The germline V and J ends were trimmed by 3 bases and 0 bases, with 12 bases remaining between them. The CDR3 is 15 residues long. The CDR3 DNA reads as TGTGCCAGCAGCTTCGCCACAGGAGCCTCCTACGAGCAGTACTTC. The encoded protein is CASSFATGASYEQYF.

The chain links TRBV12-3 or TRBV12-4 to TRBJ2-5; 12 bases are shared with TRBD2. Losses at the gene ends were 6 bases for V and 4 bases for J; bases not matched to a gene: 6. This CDR3 spans 15 amino acids. As DNA, the CDR3 is TGTGCCAGCAGCCGACTAGCGGGAGTAGGAGAGACCCAGTACTTC. Protein sequence: CASSRLAGVGETQYF.

The chain combines TRBV29-1 with TRBJ1-5; the D gene is possibly TRBD1 (6 bases). Trimming shortened V by 7 bases and J by 3 bases, and 16 bases separated the two germline ends. This CDR3 has 14 amino acids. Germline CDR1 and CDR2: SQVTM and ANQGSEA. This chain's CDR3 is CSGGGARDNQPQHF. CDR3 nucleotide sequence: TGCAGCGGAGGGGGGGCGCGGGACAATCAGCCCCAGCATTTT.

In this sample, this clonotype turned up once. The chain combines TRBV7-9 with TRBJ1-1; tentatively, D is TRBD1 (6 bases). V was shortened by 5 bases and J by 9 bases, with 22 bases between the two germline ends. The CDR3 is 15 residues long. From germline, CDR1 is SEHNR and CDR2 FQNEAQ (reference sequence). The CDR3 reads CASSGTGNGRGQAFF. The CDR3 nucleotides read TGTGCCAGCAGCGGAACAGGGAACGGGAGAGGCCAAGCTTTCTTT.

The chain employs TRBV6-6 and TRBJ1-5; D is uncertain. In germline, CDR1 is MNHNY, CDR2 SVGAGI (reference sequence). This CDR3 contains 15 residues. V lost 5 bases, J lost 5 bases, and 16 bases lay in between. CDR3 sequence (DNA): TGTGCCAGCAGTGAAGCGGAACAGCCGTATCAGCCCCAGCATTTT. It codes for CASSEAEQPYQPQHF.

This clonotype showed up just a few times. The V and J genes are TRBV6-5 and TRBJ2-2, with 9 nucleotides matching TRBD1. The CDR3 sequence is 16 residues long. V dropped 1 base and J dropped 3; count of bases not matched to a gene: 3. CDR1 is MNHEY, CDR2 SVGAGI, per germline. CDR3 bases: TGTGCCAGCAGTTACTGGACAGGGGAATACACCGGGGAGCTGTTTTTT. Its protein product is CASSYWTGEYTGELFF.

This clonotype was recorded once. V and J are TRBV6-5 and TRBJ1-2, with D unresolved. Germline loops: CDR1 MNHEY, CDR2 SVGAGI. The germline V and J ends were trimmed by 2 bases and 6 bases, with 10 bases remaining between them. This CDR3 has 13 residues. The CDR3 here is CASSYGQHDGYTF. In DNA, the CDR3 is TGTGCCAGCAGTTACGGCCAACACGATGGCTACACCTTC.

The chain uses TRBV20-1 and TRBJ2-7, with 7 nucleotides matching TRBD2. In germline, CDR1 is DFQATT, CDR2 SNEGSKA (reference sequence). V lost 2 bases and J lost 0; bases outside the gene matches: 7. CDR3 length: 15 residues. The CDR3 reads CSARPFSGTSYEQYF. As DNA, the CDR3 is TGCAGTGCTAGACCATTCAGCGGGACCTCCTACGAGCAGTACTTC.

On this clonotype: Its ends do not fully match the called genes, so a read error is possible. J is TRBJ2-2 and V is TRBV2, with no clear D. The CDR3 runs 16 residues. CDR1 SNHLY and CDR2 FYNNEI come from the germline V gene. CDR3 in amino acids: CASSEGSRTNTRELFF. The DNA of the CDR3 is TGTGCCAGCAGTGAAGGGTCCAGGACGAACACCCGGGAGCTGTTTTTT.

Note on this clonotype: A single base separates this from a much larger clone, so it may be a read error. The conserved phenylalanine or tryptophan normally closing the CDR3 is absent here, so this likely arose from a read error. The chain uses TRBV7-2 and TRBJ1-1, with 7 bases identical to TRBD1. The CDR3 sequence is 16 residues long. The germline gives CDR1 SGHTA, CDR2 FQGNSA. The J segment lost 3 bases and the V segment lost 1 base, leaving 8 bases of the junction unmatched. DNA of the CDR3: TGTGCCAGCAGCTTAGTCGAACAGGGGAGTGACACTGAAGCTTTCCTT. This gives the protein CASSLVEQGSDTEAFL.

This clonotype was picked up many times. The chain is built from TRBV5-6 and TRBJ2-7; D unresolved. With 0 bases removed from V and 5 bases from J, the gap between germline ends came to 12 bases. Per germline, CDR1 SGHDT and CDR2 YYEEEE. The CDR3 has 14 amino acids. CDR3 residues: CASSLAIPPDEQYF. The CDR3 region has the DNA TGTGCCAGCAGCTTGGCAATCCCCCCCGACGAGCAGTACTTC.

V and J are TRBV2 and TRBJ2-2; TRBD1 or TRBD2 may be the D gene (5 bases each). V dropped 1 base and J dropped 0 bases, with 9 bases sitting between them. The CDR3 runs to 16 residues. Germline V gene data show CDR1 as SNHLY and CDR2 as FYNNEI. CDR3 sequence reads: CASSEVGVPNTGELFF. The CDR3 DNA sequence: TGTGCCAGCAGTGAAGTGGGGGTGCCGAACACCGGGGAGCTGTTTTTT.

In the case of this clonotype: A clone one base away is much larger, so this may be a read error. The chain joins TRBV5-1 to TRBJ1-2; D not certain. Looked up from germline, CDR1 is SGHRS and CDR2 is YFSETQ. The CDR3 runs 13 residues. V was pared by 0 bases and J by 6 bases, with 9 bases between. CDR3 in DNA: TGCGCCAGCAGCTTGGGGACGACCGATGGCTACACCTTC. Its translation: CASSLGTTDGYTF. Variable domain in full (rest from reference TRBV5-1 and TRBJ1-2): KAGVTQTPRYLIKTRGQQVTLSCSPISGHRSVSWYQQTPGQGLQFLFEYFSETQRNKGNFPGRFSGRQFSNSRSEMNVSTLELGDSALYLCASSLGTTDGYTFGSGTRLTVV.

This clonotype was picked up many times. The chain links TRBV7-8 to TRBJ1-1; possibly TRBD1 for D (6 bases). The V end was cut by 5 bases, the J end by 3 bases, with 25 bases between. This CDR3 contains 18 residues. Germline V CDR1 and CDR2: SGHVS, FQNEAQ. Here the CDR3 reads CASSQPTSGGSGDTEAFF. For the CDR3, the DNA is TGTGCCAGCAGCCAACCTACGTCCGGGGGCTCGGGAGACACTGAAGCTTTCTTT.

A note on this clonotype: This may arise from a read error, as a much more abundant clone is one base away. The chain has TRBV4-3 and TRBJ1-1; no clear D gene. The germline V and J ends were trimmed by 0 bases and 5 bases, with 10 bases remaining between them. CDR3 length: 14 residues. Germline CDR1 and CDR2: LGHNA and YSLEER. The CDR3 region is CASSQDLRFTEAFF. CDR3 bases: TGCGCCAGCAGCCAAGATCTTCGGTTTACTGAAGCTTTCTTT.

This clonotype appeared many times. V is TRBV7-2 and J is TRBJ2-7; 10 positions agree with TRBD2. The ends lost 2 bases at V and 5 bases at J; junction bases unmatched: 6. This CDR3 is 15 amino acids long. Germline loops: CDR1 SGHTA, CDR2 FQGNSA. The CDR3 DNA reads TGTGCCAGCAGCTTAAGCGGGGGGGACGGTCACGAGCAGTACTTC. Encoded protein: CASSLSGGDGHEQYF.

V gene TRBV20-1 combines with J gene TRBJ1-6; D is unresolved. Germline CDR1 reads DFQATT; CDR2 reads SNEGSKA (reference sequence). This CDR3 contains 14 residues. V lost 5 bases and J lost 4, with 12 bases in between. The CDR3: CSAHGGDYNSPLHF. For the CDR3, the DNA is TGCAGTGCTCATGGCGGAGATTATAATTCACCCCTCCACTTT.

This clonotype was observed at least ten times. The rearrangement links TRBV20-1 to TRBJ2-7, with TRBD1 as a possible D gene (6 bases). From germline, CDR1 is DFQATT and CDR2 SNEGSKA (reference sequence). The CDR3 length is 14 residues. Trimming removed 1 base from V and 3 bases from J, with 13 bases in between. The DNA of the CDR3 is TGCAGTGCTAGAGGTAACAGGGCTCACTACGAGCAGTACTTC. Translated, it gives CSARGNRAHYEQYF.

The chain uses TRBV7-9 and TRBJ1-2; tentative D call: TRBD1 (5 bases). Germline V gives CDR1 SEHNR, CDR2 FQNEAQ (reference sequence). The CDR3 is made up of 17 amino acids. Trimming took off 3 bases at V and 3 bases at J, with 20 bases between the two ends. The CDR3 here is CASSFDSGMGGDYGYTF. CDR3 coding DNA: TGTGCCAGCAGCTTCGACTCAGGGATGGGAGGCGACTATGGCTACACCTTC.